This T cell receptor (beta chain) derives from a study of regulatory T cells in long-lasting Graves disease. Time point here: persistent/refractory GD, antithyroid drugs over 5 years with positive TRAb. From PBMCs, RNA was extracted and then used to make the TCR library. CDR3-region Arm-PCR and iRepertoire HTBI primers produced the TCR beta libraries. TCRdb re-called the multiplex PCR reads through MiXCR, storing one row per CDR3 protein. In the table there are fewer than 400,000 distinct CDR3 sequences, around 20% of which are singletons. Broader study findings: Persistent patients shared 2,500 to 3,000 public clonotypes among themselves. Newly diagnosed patients shared fewer, at about a thousand. Sample size, which was small, may have reduced accuracy. Persistent disease showed a preference for TRBV28, TRBJ1-2 and TRBJ2-5.

CDR1 is GTSNPN and CDR2 is SVGIG in the germline V gene (reference sequence). The CDR3 has 13 residues. V was pared by 1 base and J by 10 bases, with 16 bases between. Concerning this clonotype: Its antigen is still unknown.

The gene calls are TRBV30 and TRBJ2-5; tentatively, D is TRBD2 (5 bases). The sample was peripheral blood mononuclear cells (PBMCs), taken when the disease was refractory, from a patient treated with antithyroid drugs. The receptor was isolated from a female donor with Graves disease. CDR3 DNA: TGTGCCTGGAGTGACGACCTGATGGGGAGCCAGTACTTC. The encoded protein is CAWSDDLMGSQYF.